The entry that follows covers one T cell receptor (beta chain) sequence. Its antigen remains unknown. The data originate from a study of T cell responses to AZD1222 COVID-19 vaccine. Study-wide points: Dominant at 160-218 and 743-854, vaccine-associated CD4 TCRs also spanned spike.

Repertoires were generated with immunoSEQ multiplex PCR, while TCRdb's copy carries only in-frame clones and drops some. Here the sample spans about 94,000 clones, 85% being singletons. CDR1 is SNHLY, CDR2 FYNNEI, per germline. CDR3 length equals 14 residues. V trimming: 7 bases; J trimming: 4 bases; junction bases outside the gene matches: 6. This TCR derives from an adult who received the AZD1222 COVID-19 vaccine. This chain uses TRBV2 with TRBJ2-7, with 11 bases lining up with TRBD1. Here the sequenced sample was peripheral blood, taken 28 days after the second AZD1222 dose. The DNA of the CDR3 is TGTGCCAGCAAACGGGACAGGGGGAAGTACGAGCAGTACTTC. This encodes CASKRDRGKYEQYF.